This T cell receptor beta chain was found in a study of CD8 T cells in ankylosing spondylitis. Germline assignment: CDR1 MGHDK and CDR2 SYGVNS. Trimming left V 2 bases short and J 1 base short, with 9 bases between. The CDR3 length is 15 residues. TCRdb re-called the 5' RACE reads through MiXCR, storing one row per CDR3 protein. The repertoire has around 320,000 distinct CDR3 sequences, less than 25% of them found once; the top ten carry roughly 3.4%. This clonotype was picked up a small number of times. Sample: blood, either unsorted or a sorted T cell fraction (not recorded which). The chain uses TRBV25-1 and TRBJ2-1; the D gene is possibly TRBD1 (5 bases). This receptor was identified in a female donor with ankylosing spondylitis or in good health (not recorded which). The CDR3 nucleotides read TGTGCCAGCAGTGAAAGGGGTAGGTCCTACAATGAGCAGTTCTTC. Translation: CASSERGRSYNEQFF.